The clone carrying this TCR beta chain was counted many times. Its antigen is unknown. The sample comes from a study of T cells in Graves' hyperthyroidism and ophthalmopathy. Findings of the study overall: Separation of ophthalmopathy from stable hyperthyroidism was achieved by a 13 V-J model.

Under 3 months was the duration of disease in ophthalmopathy patients, who also had a Clinical Activity Score of at least 3 and a NOSPECS grade of at least 4. Each 10 ml fresh peripheral blood draw supplied the PBMCs. Using RNA transcripts as the source, TCR beta CDR3 regions were amplified. Researchers ran a first-round RT-PCR on the TCR CDR3 using the HTBI primer set. One entry per CDR3 protein, called by TCRdb with MiXCR from the multiplex PCR reads. The sample holds approximately 610,000 distinct CDR3 sequences; roughly 15% are singletons and the top ten take roughly 4.5%. Germline lookup yields CDR1 SGHTA and CDR2 FQGNSA. This CDR3 has 15 residues. V lost 4 bases, J lost 2 bases, and 15 bases lay in between.

The J gene is TRBJ2-7, the V gene TRBV7-2; D gene ambiguous. This TCR was sampled from a woman in her thirties or forties with Graves' ophthalmopathy. Sequenced sample: blood. CDR3 sequence reads: CASSWGGTATYEQYF. The CDR3 bases are TGTGCCAGCAGCTGGGGTGGAACTGCAACCTACGAGCAGTACTTC.